These T cell receptor beta chains were read from a single sample in a study of blood T cells in healthy people across ages. TCRdb re-called the 5' RACE reads with MiXCR, one entry per CDR3 protein. Among about 780,000 distinct CDR3 sequences, about 45% were seen once, and the ten largest hold over 15%. The specimen sequenced was blood. The receptor source for this set is a man at least 80 years old in good health. The CDR3 runs from the conserved cysteine through the conserved F or W. The D gene is left open where the match is weak. Not all rows give a size; the values are once, few, many and, for expanded clones, a class.

>TRBV6-6|.|TRBJ2-3|.
CASSYGGTSSTDTQYF
TGTGCCAGCAGTTACGGAGGGACCAGCTCAACAGATACGCAGTATTTT
>TRBV19|.|TRBJ1-2|TRBD1
CASSRQGLPGGYTF
TGTGCCAGTAGCCGACAGGGGTTGCCAGGGGGCTACACCTTC
>TRBV7-2|.|TRBJ1-2|TRBD1
CASSPGTGLGGYTF
TGTGCCAGCAGCCCCGGGACAGGGTTAGGTGGCTACACCTTC
>TRBV27|few|TRBJ2-5|TRBD1
CASSRRQGAAQYF
TGTGCCAGCAGTCGTCGACAGGGGGCGGCCCAGTACTTC
>TRBV18|.|TRBJ2-3|TRBD1
CASSPPRTGGTDTQYF
TGTGCCAGCTCACCACCTCGGACAGGGGGCACAGATACGCAGTATTTT
>TRBV6-2/TRBV6-3|.|TRBJ1-5|TRBD1
CASSYRTGYQPQHF
TGTGCCAGCAGTTACAGGACAGGGTATCAGCCCCAGCATTTT
>TRBV12-3/TRBV12-4|.|TRBJ1-3|TRBD1
CASSSGQVGSGNTIYF
TGTGCCAGCAGTTCGGGACAGGTGGGCTCTGGAAACACCATATATTTT
>TRBV15|.|TRBJ1-2|.
CATSRDTNYGYTF
TGTGCCACCAGCAGGGACACTAACTATGGCTACACCTTC
>TRBV7-2|few|TRBJ2-1|.
CASSLYGNEQFF
TGTGCCAGCAGCTTATATGGCAATGAGCAGTTCTTC
>TRBV29-1|.|TRBJ2-3|TRBD2
CSVEGNGRSTDTQYF
TGCAGCGTTGAAGGGAACGGGAGGAGCACAGATACGCAGTATTTT
>TRBV7-2|many|TRBJ2-7|.
CASTRSGTHEQYF
TGTGCCAGCACCAGATCCGGGACCCACGAGCAGTACTTC
>TRBV20-1|.|TRBJ2-1|.
CSAGHRGSYNGQFF
TGCAGTGCTGGTCATAGGGGATCCTACAATGGGCAGTTCTTC
>TRBV20-1|.|TRBJ2-1|.
CSASKGTPNEQFF
TGCAGTGCTAGTAAGGGCACTCCCAATGAGCAGTTCTTC
>TRBV2|.|TRBJ2-3|.
CASRVSTDTQYF
TGTGCCAGCAGGGTTAGCACAGATACGCAGTATTTT
>TRBV6-2/TRBV6-3|few|TRBJ2-1|.
CASSTLNEQFF
TGTGCCAGCAGCACACTTAATGAGCAGTTCTTC
>TRBV12-3/TRBV12-4|.|TRBJ2-3|TRBD1
CASSLGTGKNTQYF
TGTGCCAGCAGTCTTGGGACAGGAAAGAATACGCAGTATTTT
>TRBV25-1|.|TRBJ2-1|TRBD2
CASSEYRLAARQTPNEQFF
TGTGCCAGCAGTGAATATAGGCTAGCGGCGCGACAGACCCCGAATGAGCAGTTCTTC
>TRBV20-1|.|TRBJ1-2|TRBD1
CSARDLDRGSGYTF
TGCAGTGCTAGAGATCTAGACAGGGGGTCTGGCTACACCTTC
>TRBV6-6|.|TRBJ2-3|.
CASSSRGVRTDTQYF
TGTGCCAGCAGTTCACGTGGGGTGCGCACAGATACGCAGTATTTT
>TRBV12-3/TRBV12-4|few|TRBJ1-6|TRBD1
CASSLQGANSPLHF
TGTGCCAGCAGCCTACAGGGGGCGAATTCACCCCTCCACTTT
>TRBV28|few|TRBJ2-7|TRBD2
CASSPSPRESSYEQYF
TGTGCCAGCAGCCCCTCCCCGCGGGAGAGCTCCTACGAGCAGTACTTC
>TRBV15|.|TRBJ2-1|.
CATSGEGVLYNEQFF
TGTGCCACCAGCGGAGAAGGGGTTCTCTACAATGAGCAGTTCTTC
>TRBV7-2|many|TRBJ2-7|.
CASSLTSSYEQYF
TGTGCCAGCAGCTTAACTAGCTCCTACGAGCAGTACTTC
>TRBV2|many|TRBJ2-5|TRBD2
CASSSSGRQETQYF
TGTGCCAGCAGTAGTAGCGGGAGGCAAGAGACCCAGTACTTC
>TRBV29-1|few|TRBJ2-3|TRBD2
CSVGGTTAQTTSSTDTQYF
TGCAGCGTCGGTGGGACTACCGCGCAAACCACTTCTAGCACAGATACGCAGTATTTT
>TRBV5-1|many|TRBJ2-7|.
CASSLYDEQYF
TGCGCCAGCAGCTTGTACGACGAGCAGTACTTC
>TRBV27|.|TRBJ2-7|.
CASSLSNNYEQYF
TGTGCCAGCAGTTTATCGAACAACTACGAGCAGTACTTC
>TRBV28|.|TRBJ2-1|TRBD1
CASSSQGVSYNEQFF
TGTGCCAGCAGTTCACAGGGGGTTTCCTACAATGAGCAGTTCTTC
>TRBV5-1|few|TRBJ2-3|TRBD1
CASSTSTGLVDTQYF
TGCGCCAGCAGCACCTCGACAGGGTTGGTAGATACGCAGTATTTT
>TRBV5-1|.|TRBJ1-1|TRBD1
CASSLLAGGNTEAFF
TGCGCCAGCAGCCTACTTGCAGGGGGGAACACTGAAGCTTTCTTT
>TRBV5-1|.|TRBJ2-7|TRBD1
CASSLVQGFDEQYF
TGCGCCAGCAGCTTGGTACAGGGGTTCGACGAGCAGTACTTC
>TRBV7-2|once|TRBJ2-5|TRBD2
CASSRDGGGPEAQYF
TGTGCCAGCAGCCGAGATGGGGGAGGGCCTGAGGCCCAGTACTTC
>TRBV27|.|TRBJ2-5|.
CASSAPGANLQETQYF
TGTGCCAGCAGTGCCCCCGGGGCTAACCTTCAAGAGACCCAGTACTTC
>TRBV7-2|.|TRBJ1-2|TRBD1
CASVLGQGYDGYTF
TGTGCCAGCGTCCTGGGACAGGGATACGATGGCTACACCTTC
>TRBV6-2/TRBV6-3|.|TRBJ2-7|TRBD1
CASSFNTGVYEQYF
TGTGCCAGCAGTTTCAACACAGGGGTCTACGAGCAGTACTTC
>TRBV12-3/TRBV12-4|few|TRBJ2-5|.
CASSLARGRWTSPSETQYF
TGTGCCAGCAGTTTAGCGCGGGGAAGGTGGACAAGCCCTTCCGAGACCCAGTACTTC
>TRBV9|.|TRBJ2-3|.
CASSASLISTDTQYF
TGTGCCAGCAGCGCCTCACTAATCTCAACAGATACGCAGTATTTT
>TRBV6-6|.|TRBJ2-7|TRBD2
CASSSRLAGAPYEQYF
TGTGCCAGCAGTTCGCGACTAGCGGGGGCCCCCTACGAGCAGTACTTC
>TRBV5-1|few|TRBJ2-5|TRBD2
CASSLRLASKETQYF
TGCGCCAGCAGCTTGAGACTAGCGTCAAAAGAGACCCAGTACTTC
>TRBV10-3|.|TRBJ1-4|TRBD1
CATHGTGEEKLFF
TGTGCCACCCACGGGACAGGGGAGGAAAAACTGTTTTTT
>TRBV12-3/TRBV12-4|many|TRBJ2-6|.
CASRQGPRSSGANVLTF
TGTGCCAGCAGACAGGGACCAAGGAGCTCTGGGGCCAACGTCCTGACTTTC